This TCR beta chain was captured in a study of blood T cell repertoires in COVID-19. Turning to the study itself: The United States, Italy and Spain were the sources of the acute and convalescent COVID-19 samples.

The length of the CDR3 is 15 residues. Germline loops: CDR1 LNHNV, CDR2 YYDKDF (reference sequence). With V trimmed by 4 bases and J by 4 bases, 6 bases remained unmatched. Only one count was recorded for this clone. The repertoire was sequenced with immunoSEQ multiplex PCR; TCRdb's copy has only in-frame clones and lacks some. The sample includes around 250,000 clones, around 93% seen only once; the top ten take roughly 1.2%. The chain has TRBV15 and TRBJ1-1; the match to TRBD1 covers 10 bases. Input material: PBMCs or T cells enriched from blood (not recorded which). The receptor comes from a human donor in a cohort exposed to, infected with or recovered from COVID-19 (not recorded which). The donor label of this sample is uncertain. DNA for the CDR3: TGTGCCACCAGCATGGGACAGGGGTCGAGCACTGAAGCTTTCTTT. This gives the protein CATSMGQGSSTEAFF.